A single sample is the source of the 19 T cell receptor beta chains below, sequenced in a study of T cells after yellow fever vaccination. TCRdb redid the calling of the 5' RACE reads with MiXCR, one entry per CDR3 protein. The sample has more than 300,000 distinct CDR3 sequences, around 4.4% seen once. The sample in question was PBMCs, obtained 15 days after the yellow fever booster vaccination. The receptors derive from a man younger than 35 who received the YFV17D yellow fever vaccine.

In its sample, this clonotype was seen a few times. The chain uses TRBV12-3 or TRBV12-4 and TRBJ2-5; D gene uncertain. Trimming stripped 2 bases from V and 5 bases from J, with 12 bases between. CDR3 length: 14 residues. The CDR3 DNA sequence: TGTGCCAGCAGTTTAAACTATCTTGGGGAGACCCAGTACTTC. Encoded protein: CASSLNYLGETQYF.

At least ten counts were recorded for this clonotype. The chain recombines TRBV2 with TRBJ2-1, with TRBD2 matching 10 bases. The CDR3 totals 17 residues. Trimming removed 4 bases from V and 1 base from J; junction bases left unmatched: 7. CDR1 and CDR2 (germline): SNHLY, FYNNEI. Here the CDR3 DNA reads TGTGCCAGCAGTGTGCTATCAGCGGGGGGGTCCTACAATGAGCAGTTCTTC. The encoded protein is CASSVLSAGGSYNEQFF.

For the CDR3, the DNA is TGCAGTGCTAGGACAACGGCCGAATATAATTCACCCCTCCACTTT. Its protein product is CSARTTAEYNSPLHF. This chain joins TRBV20-1 and TRBJ1-6; no definite D call. Between the trimmed V and J ends, which lost 3 bases and 4 bases, there was a span of 13 bases. The CDR3 has 15 amino acids. Germline values: CDR1 DFQATT, CDR2 SNEGSKA (reference sequence).

The chain has TRBV19 and TRBJ2-6; D might be TRBD1 (5 bases). Trimming left V 0 bases short and J 2 bases short, with 5 bases between. The CDR3 contains 15 residues. Germline CDR1 reads LNHDA; CDR2 reads SQIVND (reference sequence). CDR3 region: CASSIDRAGANVLTF. CDR3 coding DNA: TGTGCCAGTAGTATAGACAGGGCTGGGGCCAACGTCCTGACTTTC.

This clonotype was observed a handful of times. V usage is TRBV6-6 and J usage is TRBJ2-3; D is unclear. The germline V and J ends were trimmed by 2 bases and 0 bases, with 9 bases remaining between them. The CDR3 extends over 15 amino acids. Germline CDR1 MNHNY, CDR2 SVGAGI (reference sequence). The CDR3 DNA follows: TGTGCCAGCAGTTACGCACAGCGTAGCACAGATACGCAGTATTTT. Its translation is CASSYAQRSTDTQYF.

This clonotype has a handful of counts. J is TRBJ2-2 and V is TRBV7-7, with TRBD1 matching 9 bases. Germline loops: CDR1 SSHAT, CDR2 FNYEAQ (reference sequence). The V segment lost 5 bases and the J segment 1 base; nucleotides outside the gene matches: 14. There are 19 residues in the CDR3. CDR3 DNA sequence: TGTGCCAGCAGCCCAGACGACAGGGGGACCACCGGGAACACCGGGGAGCTGTTTTTT. Its protein product is CASSPDDRGTTGNTGELFF. Complete variable domain (other parts from reference TRBV7-7 and TRBJ2-2): GAGVSQSPRYKVTKRGQDVTLRCDPISSHATLYWYQQALGQGPEFLTYFNYEAQPDKSGLPSDRFSAERPEGSISTLTIQRTEQRDSAMYRCASSPDDRGTTGNTGELFFGEGSRLTVL.

This clonotype was detected ten times or more. This chain joins TRBV7-2 and TRBJ2-7; D is possibly TRBD1 or TRBD2 (5 bases each). Trimming stripped 6 bases from V and 0 bases from J, with 12 bases between. Germline CDR1 reads SGHTA; CDR2 reads FQGNSA. CDR3 length equals 14 residues. In nucleotides, the CDR3 is TGTGCCAGCAGAGGGACGGCCAGCTCCTACGAGCAGTACTTC. This encodes CASRGTASSYEQYF.

The V call is TRBV20-1, the J call TRBJ2-7; 7 bases are shared with TRBD1. Germline loops: CDR1 DFQATT, CDR2 SNEGSKA (reference sequence). Trimming cost V 6 bases and J 2 bases; bases outside gene matches: 13. The CDR3 has 15 amino acids. This CDR3 reads CSAGLTGSVPYEQYF. In DNA, the CDR3 is TGCAGTGCCGGGCTGACAGGGTCCGTACCCTACGAGCAGTACTTC.

This clonotype was observed a handful of times. The chain recombines TRBV20-1 with TRBJ2-6; perhaps D is TRBD1 or TRBD2 (6 bases each). Germline V lookup: CDR1 DFQATT, CDR2 SNEGSKA (reference sequence). The length of the CDR3 is 15 residues. Trimming shortened V by 6 bases and J by 2 bases, and 14 bases separated the two germline ends. This chain's CDR3 is CSATMGGPGANVLTF. CDR3 DNA: TGCAGTGCCACGATGGGGGGCCCTGGGGCCAACGTCCTGACTTTC.

This clonotype was observed a few times. The chain combines TRBV12-3 or TRBV12-4 with TRBJ1-2, with no clear D. The CDR3 consists of 13 residues. Trimming pared 3 bases from V and 1 base from J, leaving 6 bases between. The CDR3 reads CASSFGINYGYTF. DNA of the CDR3: TGTGCCAGCAGTTTTGGGATTAACTATGGCTACACCTTC.

This clonotype was recorded at least ten times. V gene TRBV20-1 combines with J gene TRBJ1-1; D is ambiguous. The V end was cut by 5 bases, the J end by 1 base, with 11 bases between. The CDR3 spans 13 residues. Germline CDR1 and CDR2: DFQATT and SNEGSKA (reference sequence). CDR3 sequence: CSALTPGNTEAFF. CDR3 nucleotide sequence: TGCAGTGCTCTCACCCCAGGGAACACTGAAGCTTTCTTT.

The chain uses TRBV7-2 and TRBJ1-1; D perhaps matches TRBD1 (5 bases). The CDR3 totals 16 residues. Germline V lookup: CDR1 SGHTA, CDR2 FQGNSA. The germline V and J ends were trimmed by 1 base and 0 bases, with 12 bases remaining between them. In DNA form, the CDR3 reads TGTGCCAGCAGCTTAGTCGGGACTTACATGAACACTGAAGCTTTCTTT. It encodes CASSLVGTYMNTEAFF.

This clonotype was detected ten times or more. The V and J genes are TRBV4-1 and TRBJ1-5; 10 bases agree with TRBD1. The CDR3 contains 16 residues. Germline V gene sequence: CDR1 MGHRA, CDR2 YSYEKL. Germline trimming cut 3 bases from V and 4 bases from J; bases unmatched to any gene: 6. The CDR3 region is CASSHKGQGRNQPQHF. The CDR3 DNA sequence: TGCGCCAGCAGCCATAAGGGACAGGGGAGGAATCAGCCCCAGCATTTT.

This clonotype was counted between two and nine times. CDR3 region: CSVEDLRGGTYEQYF. CDR3 nucleotides: TGCAGCGTTGAAGATCTGCGGGGGGGAACCTACGAGCAGTACTTC. The chain recombines TRBV29-1 with TRBJ2-7, with TRBD2 identical over 9 bases. Trimming at V came to 0 bases and at J to 2 bases, leaving 5 bases not matched to a gene. Germline V gives CDR1 SQVTM, CDR2 ANQGSEA. The CDR3 spans 15 residues.

This clonotype was detected ten times or more. The DNA of the CDR3 is TGTGCCAGTAGTCCCTGGTATGGCACCGGGGAGCTGTTTTTT. This gives the protein CASSPWYGTGELFF. The chain uses TRBV19 and TRBJ2-2, with D unclear. Germline lookup yields CDR1 LNHDA and CDR2 SQIVND (reference sequence). Between the trimmed V and J ends, which lost 5 bases and 4 bases, there was a span of 11 bases. This CDR3 has 14 residues. Variable domain in full (rest from reference TRBV19 and TRBJ2-2): DGGITQSPKYLFRKEGQNVTLSCEQNLNHDAMYWYRQDPGQGLRLIYYSQIVNDFQKGDIAEGYSVSREKKESFPLTVTSAQKNPTAFYLCASSPWYGTGELFFGEGSRLTVL.

This clonotype was counted between two and nine times. For the CDR3, the DNA is TGTGCCAGCAGCTCCGGTTTAATCGGCAGGGGCACAGATACGCAGTATTTT. The encoded protein is CASSSGLIGRGTDTQYF. The rearrangement uses TRBV7-3 and TRBJ2-3, with TRBD1 as a possible D gene (5 bases). Germline lookup yields CDR1 SGHTA and CDR2 FQGTGA. V lost 4 bases and J 1 base, leaving 18 bases between the germline ends. The CDR3 runs to 17 residues.

The V call is TRBV7-9, the J call TRBJ1-2, with unresolved D. Deletions cut 5 bases from V and 5 bases from J, with 12 bases between. The CDR3 has 13 residues. The germline gives CDR1 SEHNR, CDR2 FQNEAQ (reference sequence). The CDR3 DNA reads as TGTGCCAGCAGCGCCCAAGCCCCTTATGGCTACACCTTC. This sequence encodes CASSAQAPYGYTF.

This clonotype came up many times. The chain uses TRBV7-2 and TRBJ2-7; a possible D gene is TRBD2 (5 bases). Germline CDR1 reads SGHTA; CDR2 reads FQGNSA. V lost 4 bases and J lost 7, with 14 bases in between. The CDR3 runs 13 residues. Here the CDR3 reads CASSSRRGSEQYV. CDR3 nucleotide sequence: TGTGCCAGCAGCTCGCGTCGGGGAAGTGAGCAGTACGTC.

In DNA form, the CDR3 reads TGCGCCAGCAGGCACTCGGGGGGAAAGGACCTCAACCACATTCAGTACTTC. This sequence encodes CASRHSGGKDLNHIQYF. V is TRBV5-1 and J is TRBJ2-4, with TRBD2 matching 7 bases. This CDR3 contains 17 residues. Germline V gives CDR1 SGHRS, CDR2 YFSETQ. After removal of 5 bases from V and 8 bases from J, the junction contained 19 bases not matched to a gene.